This T cell receptor (beta chain) was identified in a study of blood T cell repertoires in COVID-19. The data were produced by immunoSEQ multiplex PCR, yet TCRdb's version contains in-frame clones alone and is incomplete. The sample has 490,000 or so clones, about nine tenths seen once. CDR3 length: 14 amino acids. The ends were cut back, 4 bases at V and 8 bases at J, with 14 bases in the middle. Germline V gene sequence: CDR1 LNHDA, CDR2 SQIVND (reference sequence). What the recovered Cohort 3 donors had was two negative PCRs, clearance, or symptom resolution. The chain joins TRBV19 to TRBJ1-4; D is possibly TRBD1 (5 bases). Sequencing input: PBMCs or T cells enriched from blood (not recorded which). The receptor was derived from a woman aged 60-70 years who had recovered from COVID-19. The CDR3 loop reads CASSTGWIGEKLFF. The CDR3 DNA follows: TGTGCCAGTAGTACAGGGTGGATCGGCGAAAAACTGTTTTTT.